One sample yielded the 5 T cell receptor beta chains listed below, sequenced in a study of blood T cell repertoires in COVID-19. Libraries were prepared by immunoSEQ multiplex PCR; TCRdb keeps only in-frame clonotypes and omits some of them. Of fewer than 300,000 clones detected, 80% to 95% appear once; the ten largest clones hold around 1.1%. Material: PBMCs or T cells enriched from blood (not recorded which). Receptor source: a woman aged 25 to 39 who had recovered from COVID-19.

The J gene is TRBJ2-1, the V gene TRBV18, with D possibly matching TRBD2 (5 bases). V gave up 3 bases and J gave up 7 bases, with 10 bases separating them. The CDR3 is 13 residues long. Germline V gene lookup returns CDR1 KGHSH and CDR2 LQKENI. This chain's CDR3 is CASSPSGWNEQFF. The CDR3 bases are TGTGCCAGCTCACCTTCGGGGTGGAATGAGCAGTTCTTC.

The chain employs TRBV2 and TRBJ1-1; D is possibly TRBD1 (6 bases). Per germline, CDR1 SNHLY and CDR2 FYNNEI. This CDR3 comprises 14 residues. Trimming shortened V by 5 bases and J by 0 bases, and 10 bases separated the two germline ends. Here the CDR3 DNA reads TGTGCCAGCAGTCCGAGGACAGTGAACACTGAAGCTTTCTTT. This codes for CASSPRTVNTEAFF.

This clone was counted a few times. The chain joins TRBV6-2 or TRBV6-3 to TRBJ2-1, with 9 nucleotides matching TRBD2. Per germline, CDR1 MNHEY and CDR2 SVGEGT. V was clipped by 5 bases and J by 5 bases; unmatched bases: 4. This CDR3 has 14 residues. Here the CDR3 reads CASSKSGGNNEQFF. The CDR3 region has the DNA TGTGCCAGCAGTAAAAGCGGGGGGAACAATGAGCAGTTCTTC.

The chain joins TRBV5-4 to TRBJ2-1; 8 bases are a match to TRBD1. This CDR3 is 16 amino acids long. V shed 5 bases, J shed 1 base, and the junction held 8 bases outside the gene matches. Germline assignment: CDR1 SGHNT and CDR2 YYREEE (reference sequence). CDR3 coding DNA: TGTGCCAGCAGGGGAAGCCGGACAGGGTCCTACAATGAGCAGTTCTTC. It specifies CASRGSRTGSYNEQFF.

V is TRBV9 and J is TRBJ1-5, with a weak D call TRBD1 (6 bases). Per germline, CDR1 SGDLS and CDR2 YYNGEE. The CDR3 consists of 14 residues. Between the trimmed V and J ends, which lost 4 bases and 6 bases, there was a span of 14 bases. CDR3 sequence: CASSPQQGSQPQHF. CDR3 nucleotide sequence: TGTGCCAGCAGCCCTCAACAGGGATCTCAGCCCCAGCATTTT.